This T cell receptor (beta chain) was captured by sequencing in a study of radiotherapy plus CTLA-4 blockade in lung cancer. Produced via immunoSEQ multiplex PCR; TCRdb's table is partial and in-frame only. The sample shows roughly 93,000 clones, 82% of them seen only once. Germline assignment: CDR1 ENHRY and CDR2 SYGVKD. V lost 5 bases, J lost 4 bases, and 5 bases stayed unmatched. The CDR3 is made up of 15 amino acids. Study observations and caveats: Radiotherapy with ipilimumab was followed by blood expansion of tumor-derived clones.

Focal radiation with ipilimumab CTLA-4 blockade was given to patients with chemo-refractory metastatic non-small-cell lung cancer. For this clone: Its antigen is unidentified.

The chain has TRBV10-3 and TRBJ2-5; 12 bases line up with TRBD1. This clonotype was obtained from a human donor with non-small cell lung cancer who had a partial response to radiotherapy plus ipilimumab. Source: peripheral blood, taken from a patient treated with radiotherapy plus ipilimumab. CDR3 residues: CAISTGTGGRETQYF. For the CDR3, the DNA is TGTGCCATCAGTACCGGGACAGGGGGCAGAGAGACCCAGTACTTC.